Listed below are T cell receptor beta chains from one sample, sequenced in a study of graft-versus-host responses after intestinal transplantation. Assay used: immunoSEQ multiplex PCR; TCRdb lists only in-frame clones, some missing. The sample contains approximately 99,000 clones, 91% of which appear only once. These receptors' targets are unknown. The sample consisted of unstimulated CD4+ T cells sorted from spleen or lymph node cells, taken before transplant. The receptor source for this set is a human donor who was the organ donor for an intestinal transplant. CDR3s include the opening cysteine and the closing phenylalanine or tryptophan. D genes are given only for firm matches. Clone size is given for some rows only: seen once, a few or many times, or a class if the clone is expanded.

j_gene	d_gene	v_gene	abundance	CDR3aa	CDR3nt
TRBJ2-6	TRBD1	TRBV5-1	-	CASNTGGTGANVLTF	TGCGCCAGCAACACAGGGGGTACTGGGGCCAACGTCCTGACTTTC
TRBJ1-2	TRBD1	TRBV9	-	CASSAMAGAGGGYTF	TGTGCCAGCAGCGCGATGGCCGGGGCAGGGGGGGGCTACACCTTC
TRBJ1-6	-	TRBV7-8	-	CASSPNRVSDYNSPLHF	TGTGCCAGCAGCCCCAACAGGGTTTCGGACTATAATTCACCCCTCCACTTT
TRBJ2-7	TRBD1	TRBV18	-	CASSPLGQGAVEQYF	TGTGCCAGCTCACCATTGGGACAGGGGGCTGTCGAGCAGTACTTC
TRBJ2-7	TRBD1	TRBV5-1	-	CASSRDRRYEQYF	TGCGCCAGCAGCAGGGACAGGAGGTACGAGCAGTACTTC
TRBJ2-7	-	TRBV29-1	once	CSVVLAGRRYEQYF	TGCAGCGTTGTACTCGCAGGGAGGAGGTACGAGCAGTACTTC
TRBJ1-2	-	TRBV6-6	-	CASSYSQGFDYGYTF	TGTGCCAGCAGTTACTCTCAGGGGTTTGACTATGGCTACACCTTC
TRBJ1-2	-	TRBV5-4	-	CASSSLSYYGYTF	TGTGCCAGCAGCTCGTTATCTTACTATGGCTACACCTTC
TRBJ1-1	-	TRBV6-1	-	CASIPSTGSWTEAFF	TGTGCCAGCATCCCTTCGACAGGAAGTTGGACTGAAGCTTTCTTT
TRBJ2-1	-	TRBV7-2	once	CASSPVSSYNEQFF	TGTGCCAGCAGTCCCGTTAGCTCCTACAATGAGCAGTTCTTC
TRBJ2-7	TRBD2	TRBV20-1	-	CSAESGDEQYF	TGCAGTGCGGAGAGCGGGGACGAGCAGTACTTC
TRBJ1-2	-	TRBV7-3	once	CASSLTAGEYGYTF	TGTGCCAGCAGCTTAACGGCAGGGGAATATGGCTACACCTTC
TRBJ2-5	TRBD1	TRBV5-1	-	CASSAGTGGAEETQYF	TGCGCCAGCAGCGCCGGAACAGGGGGCGCGGAAGAGACCCAGTACTTC
TRBJ1-3	-	TRBV19	-	CASSQSAWPGGNTIYF	TGTGCCAGTAGTCAGTCGGCCTGGCCGGGGGGAAACACCATATATTTT
TRBJ1-2	TRBD1	TRBV6-5	once	CASSYTGTDYGYTF	TGTGCCAGCAGTTACACCGGGACAGATTATGGCTACACCTTC
TRBJ1-5	TRBD1	TRBV2	-	CASRPQGARNQPQHF	TGTGCCAGCAGGCCCCAGGGGGCGCGCAATCAGCCCCAGCATTTT
TRBJ2-1	-	TRBV29-1	-	CSAGDNEQFF	TGCAGCGCAGGGGACAATGAGCAGTTCTTC
TRBJ1-1	-	TRBV15	-	CATSRDAQGGWSAEAFF	TGTGCCACCAGCAGAGATGCTCAGGGAGGGTGGAGCGCTGAAGCTTTCTTT
TRBJ1-2	-	TRBV7-9	-	CASSLVAEYGYTF	TGTGCCAGCAGCTTAGTGGCGGAGTATGGCTACACCTTC
TRBJ2-5	-	TRBV7-3	once	CASSLFPSIETQYF	TGTGCCAGCAGCTTATTTCCCAGTATAGAGACCCAGTACTTC
TRBJ1-1	TRBD1	TRBV11-2	-	CASSKPGQGNTEAFF	TGTGCCAGCAGTAAACCGGGACAGGGGAACACTGAAGCTTTCTTT
TRBJ1-3	-	TRBV9	-	CASSVEHGNTIYF	TGTGCCAGCAGCGTAGAACATGGAAACACCATATATTTT
TRBJ1-6	TRBD1	TRBV5-5	-	CASSSRGQVNSPLHF	TGCGCCAGCAGCTCCAGGGGGCAGGTGAATTCACCCCTCCACTTT
TRBJ1-5	-	TRBV6-6	-	CASSSIDRYSNQPQHF	TGTGCCAGCAGTTCAATCGACAGGTATAGCAATCAGCCCCAGCATTTT
TRBJ2-1	TRBD2	TRBV28	-	CASSLVGLGGGAEFF	TGTGCCAGCAGTTTGGTTGGGTTGGGCGGGGGGGCGGAGTTCTTC
TRBJ2-3	TRBD2	TRBV7-2	-	CASSRLLAGGLDTQYF	TGTGCCAGCAGCCGTCTACTAGCGGGGGGGCTGGATACGCAGTATTTT
TRBJ1-5	-	TRBV2	few	CASSDRGNQPQHF	TGTGCCAGCAGTGACAGGGGTAATCAGCCCCAGCATTTT
TRBJ1-6	-	TRBV18	once	CASSPRPGMNSPLHF	TGTGCCAGCTCACCACGGCCGGGAATGAATTCACCCCTCCACTTT
TRBJ2-3	TRBD1	TRBV15	once	CATSGDRLTDTQYF	TGTGCCACCAGCGGGGACAGACTCACAGATACGCAGTATTTT
TRBJ2-1	-	TRBV4-2	-	CASSQDWRNEQFF	TGTGCCAGCAGCCAAGATTGGAGGAATGAGCAGTTCTTC
TRBJ1-2	TRBD1	TRBV4-1	-	CASSQDSGGGYTF	TGCGCCAGCAGCCAAGATTCAGGGGGCGGCTACACCTTC
TRBJ1-1	-	TRBV6-5	-	CASSYFVEQGTEAFF	TGTGCCAGCAGTTACTTTGTAGAACAGGGAACTGAAGCTTTCTTT
TRBJ2-1	-	TRBV4-3	-	CASSQAGGYNEQFF	TGCGCCAGCAGCCAAGCCGGGGGCTACAATGAGCAGTTCTTC
TRBJ2-7	-	TRBV29-1	-	CSVVRGNYEQYF	TGCAGCGTTGTTCGGGGGAATTACGAGCAGTACTTC
TRBJ2-7	-	TRBV18	-	CASSLGQSTYEQYF	TGTGCCAGCTCACTAGGACAGTCCACCTACGAGCAGTACTTC
TRBJ2-1	-	TRBV7-2	-	CASSLGFSLDYNEQFF	TGTGCCAGCAGCTTAGGTTTCAGCCTAGATTACAATGAGCAGTTCTTC
TRBJ2-7	-	TRBV19	-	CASSRGTIFEQYF	TGTGCCAGTAGCCGGGGGACGATTTTTGAGCAGTACTTC
TRBJ2-2	-	TRBV7-2	-	CASSLFPAATGELFF	TGTGCCAGCAGCTTATTTCCAGCGGCCACCGGGGAGCTGTTTTTT
TRBJ2-7	TRBD2	TRBV7-8	-	CASSYSGDSYEQYF	TGTGCCAGCAGCTATAGCGGGGACTCCTACGAGCAGTACTTC
TRBJ1-1	-	TRBV2	-	CASRTFDSWNTEAFF	TGTGCCAGCAGAACCTTCGACAGTTGGAACACTGAAGCTTTCTTT
TRBJ2-3	TRBD1	TRBV7-9	-	CASSLATGSTDTQYF	TGTGCCAGCAGCTTAGCGACAGGGAGCACAGATACGCAGTATTTT
TRBJ1-3	TRBD1	TRBV7-9	few	CAGSGGTNTIYF	TGTGCCGGCTCAGGGGGGACGAACACCATATATTTT
TRBJ1-2	-	TRBV4-1	few	CASSQELRSYGYTF	TGCGCCAGCAGCCAAGAATTACGGAGCTATGGCTACACCTTC
TRBJ2-2	-	TRBV6-5	-	CASSYIRALGPGELFF	TGTGCCAGCAGTTACATTAGGGCACTGGGGCCCGGGGAGCTGTTTTTT
TRBJ1-1	-	TRBV4-1	-	CASSQDMGEVSAEAFF	TGCGCCAGCAGCCAAGATATGGGGGAGGTAAGCGCTGAAGCTTTCTTT
TRBJ1-2	-	TRBV29-1	-	CSVQGSRAFYTF	TGCAGCGTCCAGGGATCCAGGGCCTTCTACACCTTC
TRBJ1-2	-	TRBV2	-	CASSVEGGYTF	TGTGCCAGCAGTGTGGAGGGTGGCTACACCTTC
TRBJ1-5	-	TRBV6-6	-	CASSSLVQPQHF	TGTGCCAGCAGTTCCCTCGTGCAGCCCCAGCATTTT
TRBJ2-1	-	TRBV7-3	-	CASSALTRTSYNEQFF	TGTGCCAGCAGCGCCTTGACTAGGACGTCCTACAATGAGCAGTTCTTC
TRBJ2-2	TRBD1	TRBV5-8	-	CASSPYRGTNTGELFF	TGTGCCAGCAGCCCTTACAGGGGGACGAACACCGGGGAGCTGTTTTTT
TRBJ1-1	-	TRBV5-4	-	CASSLGGGRNTEAFF	TGTGCCAGCAGCTTGGGAGGGGGAAGAAACACTGAAGCTTTCTTT
TRBJ1-1	TRBD1	TRBV29-1	-	CSVGRTGGRKDTEAFF	TGCAGCGTTGGCAGGACAGGGGGCCGAAAGGACACTGAAGCTTTCTTT
TRBJ1-1	-	TRBV5-1	-	CASSAPEDNQDTEAFF	TGCGCCAGCAGCGCCCCGGAGGATAATCAGGACACTGAAGCTTTCTTT
TRBJ2-5	-	TRBV2	-	CASSELLESAKQYF	TGTGCCAGCAGTGAGTTGCTAGAATCCGCGAAGCAGTACTTC
TRBJ2-3	-	TRBV7-4	-	CASSLRGRAFGDTQYF	TGTGCCAGCAGCTTACGAGGCAGAGCATTCGGAGATACGCAGTATTTT
TRBJ2-3	TRBD2	TRBV10-3	-	CAINGGGPSSTDTQYF	TGTGCCATCAATGGCGGGGGGCCGTCTAGCACAGATACGCAGTATTTT
TRBJ1-6	-	TRBV11-2	-	CASSLTDNFSPLHF	TGTGCCAGCAGCTTGACAGATAATTTTTCACCCCTCCACTTT